Shown below are 29 T cell receptor beta chains from a single sample sequenced in a study of T cell repertoires in ileal Crohn's disease. Stated time point: neoterminal ileum biopsy at postoperative endoscopy, about 6 months after surgery. Some clones are missing from TCRdb's copy, which holds only in-frame ones; the method was immunoSEQ multiplex PCR. Seen here are about 60,000 clones, roughly 89% observed once, and the top ten hold around 2.1%. Material: ileal tissue. Receptors originate from an adult with Crohn's disease.

This clone was counted once. This rearrangement joins TRBV7-2 to TRBJ1-5, with TRBD1 identical over 7 bases. Germline CDR1 SGHTA, CDR2 FQGNSA. CDR3 size: 15 residues. Trimming cost V 4 bases and J 5 bases; bases outside gene matches: 8. This CDR3 is CASSSQTGVYQPQHF. CDR3 DNA sequence: TGTGCCAGCAGCTCCCAAACAGGGGTGTATCAGCCCCAGCATTTT.

DNA of the CDR3: TGTGCCAGCAGTTTGGAGCGGACAGGGGTTGGTGGCTACACCTTC. Translating gives CASSLERTGVGGYTF. V gene TRBV28 combines with J gene TRBJ1-2, with TRBD1 identical over 9 bases. The V gene end was trimmed by 3 bases and the J gene end by 7 bases; junction bases not matched to a gene: 9. The CDR3 spans 15 residues. Germline V lookup: CDR1 MDHEN, CDR2 SYDVKM.

DNA of the CDR3: TGTGCCAGCAAAGGACAGGACTATGGCTACACCTTC. Translating gives CASKGQDYGYTF. This sequence joins TRBV27 and TRBJ1-2; 7 positions agree with TRBD1. V lost 7 bases, J lost 3 bases, and 2 bases stayed unmatched. CDR3 length equals 12 residues. Per the germline V gene, CDR1 is MNHEY and CDR2 is SMNVEV (reference sequence).

The chain joins TRBV7-9 to TRBJ2-1, with D possibly TRBD2 on 6 matching bases. CDR1 SEHNR and CDR2 FQNEAQ come from the germline V gene (reference sequence). With 1 base removed from V and 4 bases from J, the gap between germline ends came to 11 bases. This CDR3 contains 15 residues. DNA for the CDR3: TGTGCCAGCAGCTTAGTGACGCGGGGATACAATGAGCAGTTCTTC. This sequence encodes CASSLVTRGYNEQFF.

In this sample, this clone turned up once. V gene TRBV19 combines with J gene TRBJ2-2, with a tentative D call TRBD1 (6 bases). The germline V gene has CDR1 LNHDA and CDR2 SQIVND (reference sequence). The V end lost 5 bases, the J end lost 0 bases, and 10 bases lay between the germline ends. The CDR3 length is 15 residues. The CDR3 reads CASSLTGSNTGELFF. DNA for the CDR3: TGTGCCAGTAGTTTGACAGGTTCGAACACCGGGGAGCTGTTTTTT.

This clone was counted once. The rearrangement links TRBV30 to TRBJ1-6, with D unresolved. The V gene's germline CDR1 is GTSNPN and CDR2 SVGIG (reference sequence). This CDR3 has 13 residues. The V gene lost 4 bases and the J gene lost 7 bases, with 11 bases spanning the gap. CDR3 protein: CAWTEQRNSPLHF. The CDR3 DNA follows: TGTGCCTGGACAGAGCAGCGAAATTCACCCCTCCACTTT.

The chain joins TRBV27 to TRBJ1-1, with D unclear. Germline loops: CDR1 MNHEY, CDR2 SMNVEV (reference sequence). Trimming took 5 bases from V and 1 from J, leaving 14 bases between them. There are 15 residues in the CDR3. DNA of the CDR3: TGTGCCAGCAGTACGACTAGGGTTCAGAACACTGAAGCTTTCTTT. This translates into CASSTTRVQNTEAFF.

The chain combines TRBV2 with TRBJ2-5; 11 nucleotides line up with TRBD2. CDR1 is SNHLY, CDR2 FYNNEI, per germline. V shed 4 bases and J 1 base; nucleotides not matched to a gene: 8. The CDR3 totals 17 residues. CDR3 sequence: CASSVQHSGGAQETQYF. The CDR3 nucleotides read TGTGCCAGCAGTGTTCAGCATAGCGGGGGGGCCCAAGAGACCCAGTACTTC.

The chain uses TRBV11-2 and TRBJ1-5, with D uncertain. Per the germline V gene, CDR1 is SGHAT and CDR2 is FQNNGV. Trimming took off 2 bases at V and 5 bases at J, with 7 bases between the two ends. The CDR3 is 13 residues long. CDR3 nucleotide sequence: TGTGCCAGCAGCTTAAGTCGCGATCAGCCCCAGCATTTT. It codes for CASSLSRDQPQHF.

The V call is TRBV7-3, the J call TRBJ1-5; D is uncertain. The germline CDR1 and CDR2 sequences are SGHTA and FQGTGA. V gave up 5 bases and J gave up 3 bases, with 5 bases separating them. The CDR3 consists of 12 residues. CDR3 in DNA: TGTGCCAGCAGCCGTAACAATCAGCCCCAGCATTTT. It is translated as CASSRNNQPQHF.

This rearrangement joins TRBV5-5 to TRBJ1-2; TRBD1 matches 9 bases. The CDR3 has 15 residues. Germline CDR1 reads SGHKS; CDR2 reads YYEKEE (reference sequence). J was trimmed by 9 bases and V by 4 bases; bases with no gene match: 13. The CDR3 reads CASSPQAGTGISYTF. The DNA of the CDR3 is TGTGCCAGCAGCCCCCAAGCCGGGACAGGGATTAGCTACACCTTC.

The gene calls are TRBV11-2 and TRBJ1-2; 8 positions match TRBD1. The V and J ends lost 0 bases and 5 bases, in that order; junction bases with no gene match: 8. The germline gives CDR1 SGHAT, CDR2 FQNNGV. The CDR3 runs to 16 residues. The CDR3 bases are TGTGCCAGCAGCTTAGAGGGGGGACAGGTGATTTATGGCTACACCTTC. It specifies CASSLEGGQVIYGYTF. The full variable domain, its missing parts supplied by reference TRBV11-2 and TRBJ1-2, is EAGVAQSPRYKIIEKRQSVAFWCNPISGHATLYWYQQILGQGPKLLIQFQNNGVVDDSQLPKDRFSAERLKGVDSTLKIQPAKLEDSAVYLCASSLEGGQVIYGYTFGSGTRLTVV.

Points on this clone: A junction boundary mismatches the germline segment, possibly from a read error. The J gene is TRBJ2-4, the V gene TRBV12-5; 7 nucleotides match TRBD1. The CDR3 contains 13 residues. The germline V gene has CDR1 LGHNT and CDR2 FRNRAP. CDR3 DNA: TGTGCTAGTGGTTTGGGGGACAGTAATCAGGGTAGCTTC. Its protein product is CASGLGDSNQGSF.

The chain uses TRBV9 and TRBJ2-5; 14 bases are shared with TRBD2. Germline V CDR1 and CDR2: SGDLS, YYNGEE. V lost 5 bases, J lost 1 base, and 4 bases stayed unmatched. The CDR3 covers 16 residues. The chain's CDR3 is CASREGLAGAQETQYF. In nucleotides, the CDR3 is TGTGCCAGCAGGGAGGGACTAGCGGGGGCCCAAGAGACCCAGTACTTC.

This chain uses TRBV9 with TRBJ2-5; 7 nucleotides align to TRBD2. CDR3 size: 16 residues. Germline CDR1 and CDR2: SGDLS and YYNGEE. V shed 0 bases, J shed 7 bases, and the junction held 12 bases outside the gene matches. For the CDR3, the DNA is TGTGCCAGCAGCGTAGGGGACGGGAGGCCCCTGCGGACCCAGTACTTC. Its protein product is CASSVGDGRPLRTQYF.

This clone was counted between two and nine times. The J gene is TRBJ2-6, the V gene TRBV27, with D maybe TRBD1 (5 bases). CDR3 length equals 17 residues. Germline V gives CDR1 MNHEY, CDR2 SMNVEV (reference sequence). V was pared by 4 bases and J by 3 bases, with 16 bases between. The CDR3, as DNA: TGTGCCAGCAGTTACCGGCAGGGTTTAAATGGGGCCAACGTCCTGACTTTC. The encoded protein is CASSYRQGLNGANVLTF.

This chain joins TRBV19 and TRBJ2-7, with 8 bases identical to TRBD1. With 5 bases clipped from V and 6 bases from J, the junction kept 6 bases outside the gene matches. CDR1 and CDR2 (germline): LNHDA, SQIVND (reference sequence). The length of the CDR3 is 13 residues. CDR3 in DNA: TGTGCCAGTAGTCCAGGACAGGGCAGCGAGCAGTACGTC. Translation: CASSPGQGSEQYV.

The chain uses TRBV19 and TRBJ2-1; D possibly corresponds to TRBD2 (5 bases). Deletions cut 6 bases from V and 4 bases from J, with 16 bases between. Germline V CDR1 and CDR2: LNHDA, SQIVND (reference sequence). The CDR3 spans 15 residues. CDR3: CASSVYFGGYNEQFF. CDR3 coding DNA: TGTGCCAGTAGCGTATACTTTGGAGGATACAATGAGCAGTTCTTC.

A remark on this clone: Compared with germline, one end of the junction differs, possibly owing to a read error. The chain carries TRBV15 and TRBJ2-1, with TRBD2 as a possible D gene (6 bases). Germline V gene lookup returns CDR1 LNHNV and CDR2 YYDKDF (reference sequence). The CDR3 totals 15 residues. CDR3 amino acids: CATRRAGQNYNEQFF. CDR3 sequence (DNA): TGTGCCACCAGGAGAGCGGGTCAAAACTACAATGAGCAGTTCTTC.

This clone was picked up a small number of times. Other DNA sequences in the same sample also yield this CDR3. The chain is built from TRBV5-1 and TRBJ2-3, with a possible D match to TRBD2 (6 bases). The V and J ends lost 3 bases and 1 base respectively, with 6 bases between them. CDR1 and CDR2 (germline): SGHRS, YFSETQ. This CDR3 is 13 amino acids long. CDR3 nucleotides: TGCGCCAGCAGCTCTAGCGGCACAGATACGCAGTATTTT. Protein sequence: CASSSSGTDTQYF.

The CDR3 protein is CASSFGGQNTDTQYF. CDR3 sequence (DNA): TGTGCCAGCAGTTTCGGGGGACAGAACACAGATACGCAGTATTTT. The chain combines TRBV28 with TRBJ2-3; a weak D match, TRBD1 (7 bases). The germline V gene has CDR1 MDHEN and CDR2 SYDVKM. Trimming took 3 bases from V and 2 from J, leaving 12 bases between them. The CDR3 totals 15 residues.

The J gene is TRBJ2-1, the V gene TRBV9; a possible D gene is TRBD2 (5 bases). Trimming took 2 bases from V and 7 from J, leaving 16 bases between them. The CDR3 consists of 15 residues. In germline, CDR1 is SGDLS, CDR2 YYNGEE. The DNA of the CDR3 is TGTGCCAGCAGCGTGGACGGTGGAGGTTTGAATGAGCAGTTCTTC. Its protein product is CASSVDGGGLNEQFF. The whole variable domain, filled in from reference TRBV9 and TRBJ2-1, reads DSGVTQTPKHLITATGQRVTLRCSPRSGDLSVYWYQQSLDQGLQFLIQYYNGEERAKGNILERFSAQQFPDLHSELNLSSLELGDSALYFCASSVDGGGLNEQFFGPGTRLTVL.

This chain connects TRBV25-1 to TRBJ2-7; D ambiguous. The germline V and J ends were trimmed by 5 bases and 4 bases, with 12 bases remaining between them. CDR1 and CDR2 (germline): MGHDK, SYGVNS. The length of the CDR3 is 13 residues. The CDR3 loop reads CASSFGGSYEQYV. DNA for the CDR3: TGTGCCAGCAGTTTCGGCGGAAGTTACGAGCAGTACGTC.

In nucleotides, the CDR3 is TGTGCCAGCAGCGCCCCGGACGGCGGGGAGCAGTACTTC. Translation gives CASSAPDGGEQYF. The V gene is TRBV9, the J gene TRBJ2-7; D may be TRBD2 (5 bases). V was cut by 3 bases and J by 7 bases, with 14 bases left in between. The CDR3 is 13 residues long. From germline, CDR1 is SGDLS and CDR2 YYNGEE. The full variable domain, completed using reference TRBV9 and TRBJ2-7, is DSGVTQTPKHLITATGQRVTLRCSPRSGDLSVYWYQQSLDQGLQFLIQYYNGEERAKGNILERFSAQQFPDLHSELNLSSLELGDSALYFCASSAPDGGEQYFGPGTRLTVT.

The chain joins TRBV27 to TRBJ2-7, with TRBD1 matching 9 bases. The CDR3 spans 12 residues. The V gene end was trimmed by 8 bases and the J gene end by 3 bases; junction bases not matched to a gene: 2. Germline CDR1 MNHEY, CDR2 SMNVEV (reference sequence). CDR3 nucleotides: TGTGCCAGCGGGACAGGGTTCTACGAGCAGTACTTC. Its translation is CASGTGFYEQYF.

CDR3 sequence (DNA): TGTGCCACCAGCAGATCGTCCCCCCTAACGGGGGGTAGCACCGGGGAGCTGTTTTTT. The encoded protein is CATSRSSPLTGGSTGELFF. This chain links TRBV15 with TRBJ2-2; 7 bases line up with TRBD2. CDR3 size: 19 residues. Germline-derived CDR1 and CDR2 are LNHNV and YYDKDF (reference sequence). J lost 4 bases, V lost 2 bases, and 16 bases had no gene match.

V is TRBV6-1 and J is TRBJ1-5; no definite D call. Trimming left V 0 bases short and J 2 bases short, with 8 bases between. The CDR3 runs 15 residues. Germline assignment: CDR1 MNHNS and CDR2 SASEGT. The CDR3 DNA reads TGTGCCAGCAGTGAAGCGCGGGGTCGCAATCAGCCCCAGCATTTT. Translation: CASSEARGRNQPQHF.

The chain couples TRBV4-2 to TRBJ2-5, with D maybe TRBD1 (5 bases). The CDR3 consists of 14 residues. The V and J ends lost 6 bases and 1 base respectively, with 12 bases between them. Germline V gene data show CDR1 as LGHNA and CDR2 as YNFKEQ. The CDR3 protein is CASRRTQGQETQYF. In DNA form, the CDR3 reads TGTGCCAGCAGACGAACCCAGGGCCAAGAGACCCAGTACTTC.

V is TRBV7-3 and J is TRBJ1-5; TRBD1 might be the D (6 bases). V was shortened by 2 bases and J by 4 bases, with 6 bases between the two germline ends. This CDR3 is built from 13 residues. CDR1 SGHTA and CDR2 FQGTGA come from the germline V gene. This CDR3 reads CASSLGQNQPQHF. The DNA of the CDR3 is TGTGCCAGCAGCTTAGGACAGAATCAGCCCCAGCATTTT.